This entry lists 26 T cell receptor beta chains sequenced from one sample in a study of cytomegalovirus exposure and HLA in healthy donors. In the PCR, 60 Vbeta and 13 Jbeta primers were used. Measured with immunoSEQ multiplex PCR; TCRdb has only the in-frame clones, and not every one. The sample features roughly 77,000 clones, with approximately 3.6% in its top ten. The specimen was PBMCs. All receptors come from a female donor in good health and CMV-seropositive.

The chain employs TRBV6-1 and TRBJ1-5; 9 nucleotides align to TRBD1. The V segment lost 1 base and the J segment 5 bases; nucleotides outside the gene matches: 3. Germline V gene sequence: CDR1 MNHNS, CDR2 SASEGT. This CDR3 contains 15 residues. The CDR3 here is CASSEVDRGYQPQHF. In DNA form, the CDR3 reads TGTGCCAGCAGTGAAGTGGACAGGGGCTATCAGCCCCAGCATTTT.

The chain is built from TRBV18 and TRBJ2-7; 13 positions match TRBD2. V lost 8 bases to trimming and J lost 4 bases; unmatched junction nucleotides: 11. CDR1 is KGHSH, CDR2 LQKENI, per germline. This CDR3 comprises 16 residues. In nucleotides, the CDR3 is TGTGCCAGCGCACTTAGGACTAGCGGGAGTATATACGAGCAGTACTTC. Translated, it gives CASALRTSGSIYEQYF.

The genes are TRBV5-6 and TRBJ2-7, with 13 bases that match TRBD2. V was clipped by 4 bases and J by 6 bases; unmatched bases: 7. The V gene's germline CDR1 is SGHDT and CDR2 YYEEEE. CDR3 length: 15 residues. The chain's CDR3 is CASSRGLAGVGEQYF. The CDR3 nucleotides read TGTGCCAGCAGCCGCGGACTAGCGGGAGTAGGCGAGCAGTACTTC.

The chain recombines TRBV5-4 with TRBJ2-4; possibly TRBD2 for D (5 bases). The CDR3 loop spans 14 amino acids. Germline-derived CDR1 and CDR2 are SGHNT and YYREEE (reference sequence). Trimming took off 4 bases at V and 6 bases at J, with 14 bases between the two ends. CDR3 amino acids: CASSPSGGSNIQYF. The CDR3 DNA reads TGTGCCAGCAGCCCTTCGGGCGGGTCAAACATTCAGTACTTC.

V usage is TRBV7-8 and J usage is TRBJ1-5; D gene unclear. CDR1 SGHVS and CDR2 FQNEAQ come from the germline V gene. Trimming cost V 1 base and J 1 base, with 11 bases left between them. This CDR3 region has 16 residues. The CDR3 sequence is CASSLETGFSNQPQHF. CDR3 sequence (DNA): TGTGCCAGCAGCTTAGAGACGGGATTCAGCAATCAGCCCCAGCATTTT.

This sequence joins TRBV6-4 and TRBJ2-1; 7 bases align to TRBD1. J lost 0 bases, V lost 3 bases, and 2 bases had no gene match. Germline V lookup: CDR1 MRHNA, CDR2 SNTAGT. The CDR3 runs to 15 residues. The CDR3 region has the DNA TGTGCCAGCAGTGAATCAGGGGGCTCCTACAATGAGCAGTTCTTC. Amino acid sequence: CASSESGGSYNEQFF.

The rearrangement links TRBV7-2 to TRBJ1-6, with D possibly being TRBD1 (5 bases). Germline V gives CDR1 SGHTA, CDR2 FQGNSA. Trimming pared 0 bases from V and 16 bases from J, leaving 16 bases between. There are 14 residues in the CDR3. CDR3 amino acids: CASSLAGSTAPLHF. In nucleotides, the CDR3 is TGTGCCAGCAGCTTAGCGGGGTCGACAGCCCCACTCCACTTT.

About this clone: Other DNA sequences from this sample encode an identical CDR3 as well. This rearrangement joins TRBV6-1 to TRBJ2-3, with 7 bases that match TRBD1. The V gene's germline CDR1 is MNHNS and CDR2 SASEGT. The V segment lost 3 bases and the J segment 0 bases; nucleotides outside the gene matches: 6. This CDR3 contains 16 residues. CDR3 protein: CASSDGTAPSTDTQYF. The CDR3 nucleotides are TGTGCCAGCAGTGACGGGACAGCCCCTAGCACAGATACGCAGTATTTT.

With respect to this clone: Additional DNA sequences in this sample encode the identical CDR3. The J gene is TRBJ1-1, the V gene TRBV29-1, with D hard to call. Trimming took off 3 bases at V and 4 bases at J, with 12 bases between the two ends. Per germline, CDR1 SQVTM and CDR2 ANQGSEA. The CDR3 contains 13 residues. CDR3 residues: CSVEVTPGTEAFF. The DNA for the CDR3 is TGCAGCGTTGAGGTAACACCGGGCACTGAAGCTTTCTTT.

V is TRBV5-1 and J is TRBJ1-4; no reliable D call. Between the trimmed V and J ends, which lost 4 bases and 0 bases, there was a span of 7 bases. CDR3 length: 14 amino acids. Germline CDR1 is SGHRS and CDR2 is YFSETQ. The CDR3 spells CASSVRSTNEKLFF. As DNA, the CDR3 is TGCGCCAGCAGCGTACGGTCAACTAATGAAAAACTGTTTTTT.

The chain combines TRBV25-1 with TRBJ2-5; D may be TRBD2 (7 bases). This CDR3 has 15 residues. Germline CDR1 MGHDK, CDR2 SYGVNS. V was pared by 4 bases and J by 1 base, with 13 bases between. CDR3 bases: TGTGCCAGCAGTGCCTACGGGGGGCTCCAAGAGACCCAGTACTTC. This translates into CASSAYGGLQETQYF.

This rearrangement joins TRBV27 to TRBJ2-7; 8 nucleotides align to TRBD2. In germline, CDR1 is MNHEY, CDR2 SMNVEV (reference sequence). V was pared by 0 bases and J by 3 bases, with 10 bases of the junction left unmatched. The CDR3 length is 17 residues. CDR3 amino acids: CASSLSVAGGDHYEQYF. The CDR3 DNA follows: TGTGCCAGCAGTTTATCAGTGGCGGGGGGTGACCACTACGAGCAGTACTTC.

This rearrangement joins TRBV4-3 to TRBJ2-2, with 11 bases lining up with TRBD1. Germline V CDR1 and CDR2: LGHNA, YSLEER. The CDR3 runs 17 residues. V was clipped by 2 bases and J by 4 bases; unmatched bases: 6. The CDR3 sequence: CASSQPGQGVGTGELFF. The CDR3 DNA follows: TGCGCCAGCAGCCAACCGGGACAGGGGGTGGGCACCGGGGAGCTGTTTTTT.

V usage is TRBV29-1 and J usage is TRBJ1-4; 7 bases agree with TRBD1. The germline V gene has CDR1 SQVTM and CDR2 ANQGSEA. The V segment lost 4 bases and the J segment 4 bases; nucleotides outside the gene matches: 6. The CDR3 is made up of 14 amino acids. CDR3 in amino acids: CSVVGGQFNEKLFF. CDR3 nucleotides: TGCAGCGTTGTCGGGGGACAGTTTAATGAAAAACTGTTTTTT.

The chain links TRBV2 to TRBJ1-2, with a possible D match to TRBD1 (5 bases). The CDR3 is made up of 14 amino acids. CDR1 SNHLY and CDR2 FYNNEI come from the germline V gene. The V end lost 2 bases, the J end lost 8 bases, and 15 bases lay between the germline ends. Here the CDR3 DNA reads TGTGCCAGCAGTGAACGGGGGACTGGGGCGGGCTACACCTTC. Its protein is CASSERGTGAGYTF.

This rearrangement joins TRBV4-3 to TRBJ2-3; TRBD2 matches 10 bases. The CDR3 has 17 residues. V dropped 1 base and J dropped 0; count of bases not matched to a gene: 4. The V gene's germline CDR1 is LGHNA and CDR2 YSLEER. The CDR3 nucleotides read TGCGCCAGCAGCCAAGCTAGCGGGGGTGCTAGCACAGATACGCAGTATTTT. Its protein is CASSQASGGASTDTQYF.

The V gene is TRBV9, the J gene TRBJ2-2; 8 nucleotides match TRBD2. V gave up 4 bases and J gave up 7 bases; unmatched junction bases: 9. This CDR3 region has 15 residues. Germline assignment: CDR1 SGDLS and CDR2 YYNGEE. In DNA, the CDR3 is TGTGCCAGCAGCCCTACCGGGGGGGGCGGCGGGGAGCTGTTTTTT. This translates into CASSPTGGGGGELFF. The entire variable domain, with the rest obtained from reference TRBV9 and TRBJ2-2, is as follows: DSGVTQTPKHLITATGQRVTLRCSPRSGDLSVYWYQQSLDQGLQFLIQYYNGEERAKGNILERFSAQQFPDLHSELNLSSLELGDSALYFCASSPTGGGGGELFFGEGSRLTVL.

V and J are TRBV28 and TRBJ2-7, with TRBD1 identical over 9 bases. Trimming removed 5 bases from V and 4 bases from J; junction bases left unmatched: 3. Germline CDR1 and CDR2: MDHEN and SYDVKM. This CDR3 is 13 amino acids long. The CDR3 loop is CASSKDRGYEQYF. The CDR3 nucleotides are TGTGCCAGCAGTAAGGACAGGGGTTACGAGCAGTACTTC.

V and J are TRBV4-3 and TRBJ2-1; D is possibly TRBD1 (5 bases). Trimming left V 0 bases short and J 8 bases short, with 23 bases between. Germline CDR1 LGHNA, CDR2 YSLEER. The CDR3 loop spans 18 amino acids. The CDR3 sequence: CASSQDSLGARPTDEQFF. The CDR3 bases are TGCGCCAGCAGCCAAGATTCTCTAGGGGCTCGGCCGACGGATGAGCAGTTCTTC.

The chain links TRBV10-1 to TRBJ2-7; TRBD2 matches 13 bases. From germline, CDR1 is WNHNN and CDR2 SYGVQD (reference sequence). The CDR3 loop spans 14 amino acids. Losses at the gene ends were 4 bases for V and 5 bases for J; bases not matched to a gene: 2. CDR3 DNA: TGCGCCAGCAGTGGGACTAGCGGGAGCGACGAGCAGTACTTC. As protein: CASSGTSGSDEQYF.

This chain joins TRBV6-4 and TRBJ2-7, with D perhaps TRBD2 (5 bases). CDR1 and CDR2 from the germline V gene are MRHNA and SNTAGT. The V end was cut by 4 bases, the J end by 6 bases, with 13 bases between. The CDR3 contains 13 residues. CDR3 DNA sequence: TGTGCCAGCAGTGGTCCGGGGTCAGGCGAGCAGTACTTC. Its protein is CASSGPGSGEQYF.

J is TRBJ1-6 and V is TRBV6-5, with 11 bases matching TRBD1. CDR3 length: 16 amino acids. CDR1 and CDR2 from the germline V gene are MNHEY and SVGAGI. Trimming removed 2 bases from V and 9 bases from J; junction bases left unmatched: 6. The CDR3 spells CASSYTGQGGSSPLHF. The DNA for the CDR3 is TGTGCCAGCAGTTACACGGGACAGGGGGGAAGTTCACCCCTCCACTTT.

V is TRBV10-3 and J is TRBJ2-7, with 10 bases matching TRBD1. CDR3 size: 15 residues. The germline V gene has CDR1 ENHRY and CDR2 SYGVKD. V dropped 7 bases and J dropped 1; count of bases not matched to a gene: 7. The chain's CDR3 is CAIINRDRGSYEQYF. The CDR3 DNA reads TGTGCCATCATCAACCGGGACAGGGGATCCTACGAGCAGTACTTC.

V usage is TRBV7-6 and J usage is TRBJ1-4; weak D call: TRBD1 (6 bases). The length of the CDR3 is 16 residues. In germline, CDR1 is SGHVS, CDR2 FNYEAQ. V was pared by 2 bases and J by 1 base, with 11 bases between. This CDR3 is CASSLQGRVTNEKLFF. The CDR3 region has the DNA TGTGCCAGCAGCTTACAGGGGAGGGTAACTAATGAAAAACTGTTTTTT.

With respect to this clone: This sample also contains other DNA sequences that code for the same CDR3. The CDR3 DNA reads TGTGCCAGCAGTCCCCGCCGGGACAGGGCCGAAGCTTTCTTT. This gives the protein CASSPRRDRAEAFF. This chain uses TRBV6-5 with TRBJ1-1, with 9 bases that match TRBD1. The germline V gene has CDR1 MNHEY and CDR2 SVGAGI. The CDR3 extends over 14 amino acids. J lost 8 bases, V lost 5 bases, and 9 bases had no gene match.

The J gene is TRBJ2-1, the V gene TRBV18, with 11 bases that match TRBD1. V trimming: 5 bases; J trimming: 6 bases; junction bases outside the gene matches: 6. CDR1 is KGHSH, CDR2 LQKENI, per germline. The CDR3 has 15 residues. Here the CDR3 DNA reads TGTGCCAGCTCAGAGGACAGGGGGCTCATCAATGAGCAGTTCTTC. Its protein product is CASSEDRGLINEQFF.